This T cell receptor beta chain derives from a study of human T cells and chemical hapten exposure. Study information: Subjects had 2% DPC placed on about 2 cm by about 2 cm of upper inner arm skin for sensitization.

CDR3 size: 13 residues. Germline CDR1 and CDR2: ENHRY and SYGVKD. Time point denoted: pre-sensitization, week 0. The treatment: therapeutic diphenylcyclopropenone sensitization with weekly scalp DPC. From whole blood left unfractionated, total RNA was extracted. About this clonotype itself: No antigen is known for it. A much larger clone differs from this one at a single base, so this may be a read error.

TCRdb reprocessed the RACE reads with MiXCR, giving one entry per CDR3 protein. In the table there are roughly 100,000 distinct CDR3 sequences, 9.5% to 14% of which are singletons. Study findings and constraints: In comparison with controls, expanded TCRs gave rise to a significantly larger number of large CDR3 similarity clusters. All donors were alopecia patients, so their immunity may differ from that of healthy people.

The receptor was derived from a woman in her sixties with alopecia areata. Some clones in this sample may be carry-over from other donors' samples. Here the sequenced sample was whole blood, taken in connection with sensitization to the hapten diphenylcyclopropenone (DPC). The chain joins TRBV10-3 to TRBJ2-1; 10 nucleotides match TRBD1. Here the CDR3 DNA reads TGTGCCATCAGGGGACAGGGGTACAATGAGGAGTTCTTC. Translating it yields CAIRGQGYNEEFF.